These T cell receptor beta chains were read from a single sample in a study of PD-L1 blockade in urothelial cancer. The data were produced by immunoSEQ multiplex PCR, yet TCRdb's version contains in-frame clones alone and is incomplete. The sample has around 110,000 clones; about 91% are singletons. Source: PBMCs, taken around atezolizumab (anti-PD-L1) treatment. The receptors originated from a man aged 55 to 70 with urothelial cancer. The CDR3 runs from the conserved cysteine through the conserved F or W. D genes are given only for firm matches. Some rows have no size entry. The others give once, few or many, or a class for an expanded clone.

clone size,V gene,D gene,CDR3 length,J gene,CDR3 protein,CDR3 DNA
once,TRBV28,.,11,TRBJ1-2,CASSLRSRYTF,TGTGCCAGCAGTTTGAGATCCCGCTACACCTTC
.,TRBV30,.,14,TRBJ1-2,CAWSTTGLNYGYTF,TGTGCCTGGAGCACGACAGGCCTTAACTATGGCTACACCTTC
once,TRBV2,TRBD2,15,TRBJ2-7,CASRGSGTSYGEQYF,TGTGCCAGCAGGGGGTCCGGGACTAGCTATGGGGAGCAGTACTTC
.,TRBV7-2,.,13,TRBJ2-7,CASSFQGSGEQYF,TGTGCCAGCAGCTTTCAGGGTTCTGGTGAGCAGTACTTC
.,TRBV27,.,15,TRBJ2-1,CASTFWGGDSNEQFF,TGTGCCAGCACCTTTTGGGGCGGGGACTCCAATGAGCAGTTCTTC
.,TRBV9,TRBD2,15,TRBJ2-3,CASSAISGVTDTQYF,TGTGCCAGCAGCGCAATTAGCGGGGTAACAGATACGCAGTATTTT
.,TRBV4-2,TRBD1,16,TRBJ1-2,CASSQGDREEGYGYTF,TGTGCCAGCAGCCAAGGTGACAGGGAGGAGGGATATGGCTACACCTTC
once,TRBV7-3,TRBD2,16,TRBJ2-1,CASSLGSGGAYNEQFF,TGTGCCAGCAGCTTAGGAAGCGGGGGGGCCTACAATGAGCAGTTCTTC
.,TRBV5-4,TRBD1,14,TRBJ2-7,CASSLDRGPYEQYF,TGTGCCAGCAGCTTGGACAGGGGGCCCTACGAGCAGTACTTC
.,TRBV6-5,.,12,TRBJ2-7,CASSTGNYEQYF,TGTGCCAGCAGTACAGGGAACTACGAGCAGTACTTC
.,TRBV5-4,TRBD1,14,TRBJ1-2,CASSPDGQGWGYTF,TGTGCCAGCAGCCCGGACGGACAGGGATGGGGCTACACCTTC
.,TRBV14,TRBD1,15,TRBJ2-3,CASSQTGFGTDTQYF,TGTGCCAGCAGCCAGACAGGGTTTGGCACAGATACGCAGTATTTT
.,TRBV4-3,.,13,TRBJ1-5,CASSQDENQPQHF,TGCGCCAGCAGCCAAGACGAGAATCAGCCCCAGCATTTT
.,TRBV7-9,.,13,TRBJ2-7,CASSPTNGGEQYF,TGTGCCAGCAGCCCGACCAACGGGGGCGAGCAGTACTTC
.,TRBV6-5,TRBD1,14,TRBJ2-7,CASSWDRGSYEQYF,TGTGCCAGCAGCTGGGACAGGGGCTCCTACGAGCAGTACTTC
.,TRBV5-1,TRBD2,16,TRBJ2-2,CASSKRLAPNTGELFF,TGCGCCAGCAGCAAACGACTAGCACCGAACACCGGGGAGCTGTTTTTT
.,TRBV19,TRBD1,15,TRBJ2-7,CASSTGQGVGYEQYF,TGTGCCAGTAGTACCGGACAGGGGGTGGGCTACGAGCAGTACTTC
.,TRBV7-2,.,16,TRBJ2-3,CASSLVGTSSTDTQYF,TGTGCCAGCAGCTTAGTTGGGACTTCTAGCACAGATACGCAGTATTTT
.,TRBV4-3,TRBD2,15,TRBJ2-7,CASSQQTSGPYEQYF,TGCGCCAGCAGCCAGCAGACTAGCGGCCCCTACGAGCAGTACTTC
.,TRBV7-8,.,12,TRBJ2-7,CATGYRAHEQYF,TGTGCCACGGGGTACAGGGCCCACGAGCAGTACTTC
.,TRBV29-1,TRBD2,15,TRBJ2-7,CSVQTRTSGAYEQYF,TGCAGCGTTCAAACTAGGACTAGCGGAGCCTACGAGCAGTACTTC
.,TRBV4-3,TRBD1,14,TRBJ2-7,CASSQDRQGNEQYF,TGCGCCAGCAGCCAAGATAGACAGGGGAACGAGCAGTACTTC
.,TRBV6-1,.,15,TRBJ2-3,CASSETTGRTDTQYF,TGTGCCAGCAGTGAAACGACAGGGAGGACAGATACGCAGTATTTT
.,TRBV28,TRBD1,15,TRBJ2-7,CASSPSGTVLYEQYF,TGTGCCAGCAGTCCCTCCGGGACAGTTCTCTACGAGCAGTACTTC
.,TRBV2,.,13,TRBJ2-1,CASSRLTYNEQFF,TGTGCCAGCAGTCGACTCACCTACAATGAGCAGTTCTTC
.,TRBV6-5,.,11,TRBJ2-7,CASKGTYEQYF,TGTGCCAGCAAGGGGACCTACGAGCAGTACTTC
.,TRBV7-2,TRBD1,15,TRBJ2-5,CASSLQGQPVGTQYF,TGTGCCAGCAGCTTACAGGGACAGCCCGTTGGGACCCAGTACTTC
.,TRBV19,.,13,TRBJ1-2,CASRPDSNYGYTF,TGTGCCAGTCGCCCGGACAGTAACTATGGCTACACCTTC
.,TRBV11-3,.,12,TRBJ2-2,CASSSRTGELFF,TGTGCCAGCAGCTCCCGCACCGGGGAGCTGTTTTTT
.,TRBV7-2,TRBD2,16,TRBJ2-2,CASSLRRAGEGGELFF,TGTGCCAGCAGCTTAAGGCGTGCGGGGGAAGGCGGGGAGCTGTTTTTT
.,TRBV7-3,TRBD2,16,TRBJ2-3,CASSLLEAGDPDTQYF,TGTGCCAGCAGCTTACTAGAAGCGGGAGACCCAGATACGCAGTATTTT
.,TRBV11-2,.,13,TRBJ1-6,CASSVGRDSPLHF,TGTGCCAGCAGCGTAGGCAGGGATTCACCCCTCCACTTT
.,TRBV9,.,14,TRBJ2-5,CASSSPGEAETQYF,TGTGCCAGCAGCAGCCCTGGAGAAGCGGAGACCCAGTACTTC
.,TRBV9,.,16,TRBJ2-7,CASSVAGDFVSYEQYF,TGTGCCAGCAGCGTAGCTGGCGACTTCGTATCCTACGAGCAGTACTTC
.,TRBV19,TRBD2,16,TRBJ2-1,CASSWPSGATHNEQFF,TGTGCCAGTAGTTGGCCTAGCGGAGCTACCCACAATGAGCAGTTCTTC
.,TRBV7-2,TRBD2,14,TRBJ2-7,CASALGGANYEQYF,TGTGCCAGTGCTCTCGGGGGGGCTAACTACGAGCAGTACTTC
.,TRBV2,.,14,TRBJ2-7,CASRLQGGEGEQYF,TGTGCCAGCAGATTACAGGGGGGGGAGGGCGAGCAGTACTTC
.,TRBV7-9,.,14,TRBJ2-3,CASRLGQSTDTQYF,TGTGCCAGCAGACTAGGACAGAGCACAGATACGCAGTATTTT
.,TRBV9,.,13,TRBJ1-2,CASSVAGYYGYTF,TGTGCCAGCAGCGTAGCAGGGTACTATGGCTACACCTTC
.,TRBV7-2,.,13,TRBJ2-3,CASNTRPSDTQYF,TGTGCCAGCAACACCCGTCCCTCAGATACGCAGTATTTT
.,TRBV11-2,.,14,TRBJ2-1,CASSLGFPSNEQFF,TGTGCCAGCAGCTTGGGCTTTCCGAGCAATGAGCAGTTCTTC
.,TRBV5-1,.,14,TRBJ1-2,CASGREGANYGYTF,TGCGCCAGCGGACGGGAGGGAGCTAACTATGGCTACACCTTC
.,TRBV18,TRBD1,16,TRBJ2-2,CASSPRTGVNTGELFF,TGTGCCAGCTCACCACGGACAGGGGTTAACACCGGGGAGCTGTTTTTT
.,TRBV6-5,.,15,TRBJ2-7,CASSYLQGSKYEQYF,TGTGCCAGCAGTTACTTACAGGGTTCAAAATATGAGCAGTACTTC
.,TRBV13,TRBD1,17,TRBJ1-3,CASSRDRGGNSGNTIYF,TGTGCCAGCAGCCGGGACAGGGGGGGAAACTCTGGAAACACCATATATTTT
.,TRBV10-2,.,13,TRBJ1-1,CASSGQGNTEAFF,TGCGCCAGCAGTGGCCAGGGGAACACTGAAGCTTTCTTT
.,TRBV7-9,.,15,TRBJ2-7,CASSPGQGKSYEQYF,TGTGCCAGCAGTCCGGGTCAGGGTAAAAGCTACGAGCAGTACTTC
.,TRBV4-3,TRBD1,15,TRBJ2-7,CASSQAGQGTYEQYF,TGCGCCAGCAGCCAAGCGGGACAGGGTACCTACGAGCAGTACTTC
.,TRBV19,TRBD1,16,TRBJ1-4,CASSITFSTTGHRLFF,TGTGCCAGTAGTATAACTTTTTCGACGACAGGGCATAGACTGTTTTTT
.,TRBV7-6,.,12,TRBJ2-2,CASSTNTGELFF,TGTGCCAGCAGCACAAACACCGGGGAGCTGTTTTTT
.,TRBV7-3,TRBD2,14,TRBJ2-1,CASSREVGDNEQFF,TGTGCCAGCAGCCGGGAGGTGGGGGACAATGAGCAGTTCTTC
.,TRBV21-1,.,15,TRBJ1-1,CASSKPDRVNTEAFF,TGTGCCAGCAGCAAACCCGACAGGGTGAACACTGAAGCTTTCTTT
.,TRBV13,TRBD1,15,TRBJ2-7,CASSPQTGGGYEQYF,TGTGCCAGCAGCCCACAGACAGGGGGCGGTTACGAGCAGTACTTC
few,TRBV11-1,TRBD1,12,TRBJ2-7,CASGTGAYEQYF,TGTGCCAGCGGGACAGGGGCCTACGAGCAGTACTTC